Sequencing of this T cell receptor beta chain was carried out in a study of identical twins. Study findings and constraints: Alpha sequences out of frame and shared by twins had excess low generation probability. Fewer insertions marked abundant cord blood beta clonotypes; young adult naive trended weakly, memory not at all. The study based its conclusions on cross-sectional statistical analysis and did not follow the same donors.

The CDR3 extends over 14 amino acids. The germline CDR1 and CDR2 sequences are DFQATT and SNEGSKA (reference sequence). Losses at the gene ends were 5 bases for V and 3 bases for J; bases not matched to a gene: 1. TCRdb reanalysed the 5' RACE reads using MiXCR and keeps one entry per CDR3 protein. The sample shows about 150,000 distinct CDR3 sequences, around 3.5% of them seen only once. Every one of the donors was a healthy Caucasian. This clonotype has ten or more counts. The target antigen is unknown. The J gene is TRBJ2-3, the V gene TRBV20-1; 14 nucleotides align to TRBD2. The receptor's source is a man aged 18 to 29 in good health. Material: memory T cells sorted from blood. In nucleotides, the CDR3 is TGCAGTGCTGGGACTAGCGGGGGTACAGATACGCAGTATTTT. This gives the protein CSAGTSGGTDTQYF.